Described below is a single T cell receptor beta chain sequence and its context. Its antigen target is currently unknown. Nothing much larger sits one base from this clone, and base qualities are not available. CDR1 KGHSH and CDR2 LQKENI were looked up in the germline V gene. The CDR3 has 15 amino acids, counting the end cysteine and phenylalanine. Just the 45-base CDR3 DNA is kept, in frame starting at base 1. V is reduced by 6 bases and J by 5 bases, leaving a spacing of 16 bases between them. The time point label, read with the paper, signifies: more than 10 months on ibrutinib. For TCR beta library preparation, about 1.8 micrograms of genomic DNA were isolated from cryopreserved PBMCs. Longitudinal blood samples from CLL patients on ibrutinib monotherapy were analyzed using high-throughput TCR beta sequencing. The patients took part in an open-label, single-center phase 2 trial of ibrutinib monotherapy.

Each clonotype received, on average, about 10x coverage in deep resolution sequencing performed on a MiSeq, where the target depth lay between 1 in 1 million and 1 in 200,000 T cells. The immunoSEQ hsTCRB Kit was used to generate the TCR beta libraries. As for the original processing: Data were analyzed with ImmunoSEQ Data Assistant and ImmunoSEQ Analyzer, with V, D and J genes assigned per IMGT definitions. Clonality, which ranges from 0 to 1, was calculated by subtracting the normalized Shannon entropy of productive rearrangement frequencies from one. Only overrepresented clonotypes making up at least 0.05% of each patient's repertoire were included in the public clonotype analysis. Roughly 12 age-matched healthy donor repertoires from immuneACCESS were used as controls for clonality. In TCRdb, the immuneACCESS table is reduced to in-frame sequences with V and J assigned. These tables do not hold every clone; where another copy was compared, an unresolved V gene accounts for under half, and the others remain unexplained. V, J and clone size were drawn from that table, and D and trimming were deduced from the DNA. This sample holds fewer than 75,000 clones; approximately 75% were observed only once. The ten top clones hold 43% of the sample.

This sample was included in a study of cytotoxic CD8 clonotypes in ibrutinib-treated CLL (dated by TCRdb to the early 2020s). Background for the entire study: The cohort had 11 relapsed/refractory and roughly 14 treatment-naive patients; 17 to 18 were IGHV unmutated. Of the 90 or so participants in the trial, 20 to 30 had longitudinal samples available. The response samples were drawn at a median of approximately 12 months into treatment, with a range of about 6 to 36 months. On average, each sample had approximately 250,000 productive templates and tens of thousands of productive rearrangements. Cryopreserved peripheral blood mononuclear cells were collected at three points: before therapy, at response, and at either sustained remission or disease progression. Responses were partial in roughly 24 patients and complete in 2; after median approximately 69 months follow-up, around 14 stayed in remission and roughly twelve progressed. All remission and progressive disease samples were collected while patients were still receiving ibrutinib.

Points the paper makes about the study in general: Baseline clonality was found to be higher than that of age-matched healthy donors and was strongly correlated with circulating CD8+ T-cell counts. Lymph node repertoires were not examined, and the timing of sampling was not matched between patients in sustained remission and those whose disease progressed. Clonality increased at ibrutinib response, stayed stable in sustained remission, and fell back toward baseline at progression. Public clonotypes were rare and either contracted or stayed stable during treatment, and the rise in clonality at ibrutinib response reflected the expansion of private clonotypes.

This TCR derives from a human donor with chronic lymphocytic leukemia. This sequence uses TRBV18 and TRBJ2-2; the D segment cannot be called with confidence. The starting material was PBMCs, obtained after 12 months of ibrutinib treatment. The DNA reads TGTGCCAGCTCTCCCAAGGCCATAGGAACCGGGGAGCTGTTTTTT. Translated, this gives CASSPKAIGTGELFF.